A selection of T cell receptor beta chains follows, all from one sample in a study of blood T cell repertoires in COVID-19. The method was immunoSEQ multiplex PCR; TCRdb's version includes in-frame clones alone and lacks a portion of them. The repertoire holds around 90,000 clones, roughly 80% seen once, with around 20% in the top ten. Material for sequencing was peripheral blood. These receptors all come from a human donor in a cohort sampled during active COVID-19. Each CDR3 is given with its conserved first and last residue. A D gene is named only where the DNA matches it firmly. A row's size may be missing; if present it is once, few, many or a size class.

CDR3nt: TGTGCCAGCAGTTTAGTCAGGGCGCGGACTGAAGCTTTCTTT; CDR3aa: CASSLVRARTEAFF; v_gene: TRBV27; abundance: -; j_gene: TRBJ1-1; d_gene: -
CDR3nt: TGCGCCAGCAGCCTGATGACAGGGGGCGCTTATGGCTACACCTTC; CDR3aa: CASSLMTGGAYGYTF; v_gene: TRBV5-1; abundance: -; j_gene: TRBJ1-2; d_gene: TRBD1
CDR3nt: TGTGCCAGCAACTCCCAACATGGCGGCTCCTACGAGCAGTACTTC; CDR3aa: CASNSQHGGSYEQYF; v_gene: TRBV6-5; abundance: -; j_gene: TRBJ2-7; d_gene: -
CDR3nt: TGCGCCAGCAGCTTTGATGGCTTTGGGGCCAACGTCCTGACTTTC; CDR3aa: CASSFDGFGANVLTF; v_gene: TRBV5-1; abundance: -; j_gene: TRBJ2-6; d_gene: -
CDR3nt: TGTGCCACCAGCTCCCGGGGGGGGCTTGGCGTCGCAGATACGCAGTATTTT; CDR3aa: CATSSRGGLGVADTQYF; v_gene: TRBV15; abundance: -; j_gene: TRBJ2-3; d_gene: TRBD2
CDR3nt: TGTGCCAGCAGCTCCGGACAGGGGCGGGAGCAGTTCTTC; CDR3aa: CASSSGQGREQFF; v_gene: TRBV11-3; abundance: once; j_gene: TRBJ2-1; d_gene: TRBD1
CDR3nt: TGTGCCAGCACTGTATCCGGGATAAGTGGGTACGAGCAGTACTTC; CDR3aa: CASTVSGISGYEQYF; v_gene: TRBV28; abundance: -; j_gene: TRBJ2-7; d_gene: -
CDR3nt: TGTGCCAGCTCACCCGGCGTGGGCGGGGCCAACGTCCTGACTTTC; CDR3aa: CASSPGVGGANVLTF; v_gene: TRBV18; abundance: -; j_gene: TRBJ2-6; d_gene: -
CDR3nt: TGTGCCAGTAGCCGGGGAGGGGACAGGGGCTACGAGCAGTACTTC; CDR3aa: CASSRGGDRGYEQYF; v_gene: TRBV19; abundance: -; j_gene: TRBJ2-7; d_gene: TRBD1
CDR3nt: TGTGCCAGCAGTAGACCGCCGGGACAGGGTTGGTTAGCGGGAGCCGAGCAGTACTTC; CDR3aa: CASSRPPGQGWLAGAEQYF; v_gene: TRBV27; abundance: -; j_gene: TRBJ2-7; d_gene: -
CDR3nt: TGTGCCTGGAGACTAGCGGGATCGGGAGAGACCCAGTACTTC; CDR3aa: CAWRLAGSGETQYF; v_gene: TRBV30; abundance: -; j_gene: TRBJ2-5; d_gene: TRBD2
CDR3nt: TGTGCCAGCAGCAAGAGGCTCTCTGGGGCCAACGTCCTGACTTTC; CDR3aa: CASSKRLSGANVLTF; v_gene: TRBV9; abundance: -; j_gene: TRBJ2-6; d_gene: -
CDR3nt: TGTGCCAGCAGGCGTAGCACTAGCGGGGCCCTTACTGGGGCCAACGTCCTGACTTTC; CDR3aa: CASRRSTSGALTGANVLTF; v_gene: TRBV28; abundance: -; j_gene: TRBJ2-6; d_gene: TRBD2
CDR3nt: TGTGCCAGCAGGCCTGACTTACAAGAGACCCAGTACTTC; CDR3aa: CASRPDLQETQYF; v_gene: TRBV28; abundance: -; j_gene: TRBJ2-5; d_gene: -
CDR3nt: TGTGCCAGTGCCAGGACAGCCAGCTCTGGGGCCAACGTCCTGACTTTC; CDR3aa: CASARTASSGANVLTF; v_gene: TRBV19; abundance: once; j_gene: TRBJ2-6; d_gene: -
CDR3nt: TGTGCCAGCCGCAGGCAGAGGAACACTGAAGCTTTCTTT; CDR3aa: CASRRQRNTEAFF; v_gene: TRBV2; abundance: -; j_gene: TRBJ1-1; d_gene: -
CDR3nt: TGTGCCAGCAGCGTCCCGGGACAGGGAAGCGCCTACGAGCAGTACTTC; CDR3aa: CASSVPGQGSAYEQYF; v_gene: TRBV5-6; abundance: -; j_gene: TRBJ2-7; d_gene: TRBD1
CDR3nt: TGCAGTGCTAGTACAGGGAAAACGGTGTATAGCAATCAGCCCCAGCATTTT; CDR3aa: CSASTGKTVYSNQPQHF; v_gene: TRBV20-1; abundance: -; j_gene: TRBJ1-5; d_gene: -
CDR3nt: TGTGCCAGCAGTAGCGGCTACGAGCAGTACTTC; CDR3aa: CASSSGYEQYF; v_gene: TRBV3-1/TRBV3-2; abundance: -; j_gene: TRBJ2-7; d_gene: -
CDR3nt: TGTGCCATCGGGGGGGGCTCCTACGAGCAGTACTTC; CDR3aa: CAIGGGSYEQYF; v_gene: TRBV10-3; abundance: -; j_gene: TRBJ2-7; d_gene: TRBD2
CDR3nt: TGTGCCAGTAGTAGGTCCCAGGGACTAGCTCTCGAGCAGTACTTC; CDR3aa: CASSRSQGLALEQYF; v_gene: TRBV19; abundance: few; j_gene: TRBJ2-7; d_gene: TRBD2
CDR3nt: TGTGCCAGCGGACAGGGGGGGATTCGCTTCACGGGAAACACCATATATTTT; CDR3aa: CASGQGGIRFTGNTIYF; v_gene: TRBV19; abundance: -; j_gene: TRBJ1-3; d_gene: TRBD1
CDR3nt: TGTGCCAGCAGTTACCCCGGGAGTTCGCACAATGAGCAGTTCTTC; CDR3aa: CASSYPGSSHNEQFF; v_gene: TRBV6-6; abundance: few; j_gene: TRBJ2-1; d_gene: -
CDR3nt: TGCAGGGCGGACAGTAACTATGGCTACACCTTC; CDR3aa: CRADSNYGYTF; v_gene: TRBV20-1; abundance: few; j_gene: TRBJ1-2; d_gene: -
CDR3nt: TGCGCCAGCAGTCAGGACCGGCCGGGACAGCCCCATCCGAGCATGTACTTC; CDR3aa: CASSQDRPGQPHPSMYF; v_gene: TRBV23-1; abundance: once; j_gene: TRBJ2-7; d_gene: TRBD1
CDR3nt: TGTGCCAGCAGCCGGGACAGTTACGAGCAGTACTTC; CDR3aa: CASSRDSYEQYF; v_gene: TRBV11-2; abundance: -; j_gene: TRBJ2-7; d_gene: TRBD1
CDR3nt: TGTGCCAGCAGTCCCGACAGGAGGAAAGATACGCAGTATTTT; CDR3aa: CASSPDRRKDTQYF; v_gene: TRBV27; abundance: -; j_gene: TRBJ2-3; d_gene: -
CDR3nt: TGCGCCAGCAGCCAAGACCCGGCTAGCTTTAACTCCTACAATGAGCAGTTCTTC; CDR3aa: CASSQDPASFNSYNEQFF; v_gene: TRBV4-1; abundance: -; j_gene: TRBJ2-1; d_gene: -
CDR3nt: TGCGCCAGCAGGCACGAGGGGGCCTCGGGCGGCTACACCTTC; CDR3aa: CASRHEGASGGYTF; v_gene: TRBV5-1; abundance: -; j_gene: TRBJ1-2; d_gene: TRBD1
CDR3nt: TGTGCCTGCCCTGGGACAGGGGTGGATGGCTACACCTTC; CDR3aa: CACPGTGVDGYTF; v_gene: TRBV30; abundance: -; j_gene: TRBJ1-2; d_gene: TRBD1
CDR3nt: TGTGCCAGCAGCCCACCACAGGGGCCCGCTGAAGCTTTCTTT; CDR3aa: CASSPPQGPAEAFF; v_gene: TRBV28; abundance: -; j_gene: TRBJ1-1; d_gene: TRBD1
CDR3nt: TGTGCCAGCAGCACAGCAACCCCTGGAAACACCATATATTTT; CDR3aa: CASSTATPGNTIYF; v_gene: TRBV5-5; abundance: -; j_gene: TRBJ1-3; d_gene: -
CDR3nt: TGTGCCAGCAGCTCGGGACTAGCGGGGGGGAGCTCCTACGAGCAGTACTTC; CDR3aa: CASSSGLAGGSSYEQYF; v_gene: TRBV5-4; abundance: -; j_gene: TRBJ2-7; d_gene: TRBD2
CDR3nt: TGTGCCAGCAGTTCCGCCCTAGCGGGAGGCTACTACAATGAGCAGTTCTTC; CDR3aa: CASSSALAGGYYNEQFF; v_gene: TRBV27; abundance: -; j_gene: TRBJ2-1; d_gene: TRBD2
CDR3nt: TGTGCCAGCTCCCAAACCCTTGGCAGGTTCGACTATGGCTACACCTTC; CDR3aa: CASSQTLGRFDYGYTF; v_gene: TRBV18; abundance: -; j_gene: TRBJ1-2; d_gene: -
CDR3nt: TGTGCCAGCAGCCTCGGGACAGCGAACACTGAAGCTTTCTTT; CDR3aa: CASSLGTANTEAFF; v_gene: TRBV5-6; abundance: -; j_gene: TRBJ1-1; d_gene: TRBD1
CDR3nt: TGCGCCAGCAGCACAGGGGGGGACACTGAAGCTTTCTTT; CDR3aa: CASSTGGDTEAFF; v_gene: TRBV10-2; abundance: -; j_gene: TRBJ1-1; d_gene: TRBD1
CDR3nt: TGTGCCAGCTCACCAGGCGGGGACAGGAGCTCCTACGAGCAGTACTTC; CDR3aa: CASSPGGDRSSYEQYF; v_gene: TRBV18; abundance: -; j_gene: TRBJ2-7; d_gene: TRBD1
CDR3nt: TGCAGCGTTGGAGCCCGGACAGCCTACGAGCAGTACTTC; CDR3aa: CSVGARTAYEQYF; v_gene: TRBV29-1; abundance: -; j_gene: TRBJ2-7; d_gene: -
CDR3nt: TGCGCCAGCAGCTTGGAAGCCGGTCAGCGGGGGAGCACAGATACGCAGTATTTT; CDR3aa: CASSLEAGQRGSTDTQYF; v_gene: TRBV5-1; abundance: -; j_gene: TRBJ2-3; d_gene: TRBD2
CDR3nt: TGTGCCTGGACCCCTGGGAGCAGTCCATTCTACGAGCAGTACTTC; CDR3aa: CAWTPGSSPFYEQYF; v_gene: TRBV30; abundance: once; j_gene: TRBJ2-7; d_gene: -
CDR3nt: TGTGCCATCAGCAGCGGGAGGAGCCAAGAGACCCAGTACTTC; CDR3aa: CAISSGRSQETQYF; v_gene: TRBV10-3; abundance: few; j_gene: TRBJ2-5; d_gene: TRBD2
CDR3nt: TGTGCCAGCAGCTTATCGTGGTCTAGCGGCACAGATACGCAGTATTTT; CDR3aa: CASSLSWSSGTDTQYF; v_gene: TRBV11-2; abundance: -; j_gene: TRBJ2-3; d_gene: -
CDR3nt: TGTGCCATCAGTGACTACTCAAGCGGGAGGGCCAATGAGCAGTTCTTC; CDR3aa: CAISDYSSGRANEQFF; v_gene: TRBV10-3; abundance: -; j_gene: TRBJ2-1; d_gene: TRBD2
CDR3nt: TGTGCCATCAGAAATACTAGCGGGAGAACCCATGAGCAGTTCTTC; CDR3aa: CAIRNTSGRTHEQFF; v_gene: TRBV10-3; abundance: -; j_gene: TRBJ2-1; d_gene: TRBD2
CDR3nt: TGTGCCAGCAGGGGGACTAGCGGGAACCCCTACAATGAGCAGTTCTTC; CDR3aa: CASRGTSGNPYNEQFF; v_gene: TRBV28; abundance: -; j_gene: TRBJ2-1; d_gene: TRBD2
CDR3nt: TGTGCCAGCAGCTGGGGTTGGTCCGGACAGGGAAATCAGCCCCAGCATTTT; CDR3aa: CASSWGWSGQGNQPQHF; v_gene: TRBV5-8; abundance: once; j_gene: TRBJ1-5; d_gene: TRBD1
CDR3nt: TGTGCCAGTACCGCCGTGGAGGGGATTTATGGCTACACCTTC; CDR3aa: CASTAVEGIYGYTF; v_gene: TRBV19; abundance: -; j_gene: TRBJ1-2; d_gene: -
CDR3nt: TGTGCCAGCAGTTACTCGAATTCACTAGCGGTTCACGAGCAGTACTTC; CDR3aa: CASSYSNSLAVHEQYF; v_gene: TRBV6-5; abundance: -; j_gene: TRBJ2-7; d_gene: TRBD2
CDR3nt: TGTGCCAGCAGCCAATCACCGGGACTAGCGGGAGGGGAATACTTC; CDR3aa: CASSQSPGLAGGEYF; v_gene: TRBV3-1/TRBV3-2; abundance: once; j_gene: TRBJ2-7; d_gene: TRBD2
CDR3nt: TGTGCCAGCAGCTTAGGCCCAGGGGAGACCCAGTACTTC; CDR3aa: CASSLGPGETQYF; v_gene: TRBV11-3; abundance: -; j_gene: TRBJ2-5; d_gene: -
CDR3nt: TGTGCCAGCAGCAGGGACAGGGGGTCGGGTGAAGCTTTCTTT; CDR3aa: CASSRDRGSGEAFF; v_gene: TRBV11-3; abundance: -; j_gene: TRBJ1-1; d_gene: TRBD1